The rows below give T cell receptor beta chains drawn from one sample of a study of blood T cell repertoires in COVID-19. Assay: immunoSEQ multiplex PCR; the TCRdb copy retains only in-frame clones and omits some. The sample lists about 270,000 clones; 86% were seen once. Sequencing was carried out using peripheral blood. These receptors were obtained from a man aged 35 to 55 with active or convalescent COVID-19. Both conserved end residues are part of each CDR3. Fields, in order: V gene, J gene, D gene, clone size, CDR3 DNA, CDR3 protein. A D gene is named only where the DNA matches it firmly. A row's size may be missing; if present it is once, few, many or a size class.

>TRBV9|TRBJ2-7|TRBD1|.
TGTGCCAGCAGCGGCCGGGACAGGGGGACCCACGAGCAGTACTTC
CASSGRDRGTHEQYF
>TRBV15|TRBJ1-4|TRBD1|once
TGTGCCACCAGCAGAGGGGACAGTAGTGAAAAACTGTTTTTT
CATSRGDSSEKLFF
>TRBV6-5|TRBJ2-1|.|.
TGTGCCAGCAGTTACTCAGAGACAGTAAACAATGAGCAGTTCTTC
CASSYSETVNNEQFF
>TRBV9|TRBJ1-5|.|.
TGTGCCAGCAGCGTCGAGGGGGGGAATCAGCCCCAGCATTTT
CASSVEGGNQPQHF
>TRBV9|TRBJ2-1|.|.
TGTGCCAGCAGCGTAGCCGTGAAGAACAGGGACAATGAGCAGTTCTTC
CASSVAVKNRDNEQFF
>TRBV9|TRBJ1-2|TRBD1|.
TGTGCCAGCAGCGAAGGACAGGCGAACTATGGCTACACCTTC
CASSEGQANYGYTF
>TRBV6-5|TRBJ2-5|.|.
TGTGCCAGCAGTTACTCGTCCCAGGGGTTCCAAGAGACCCAGTACTTC
CASSYSSQGFQETQYF
>TRBV5-1|TRBJ1-4|.|.
TGCGCCAGCAGCTTGGCCGGGCAGGGGAGTGAAAAACTGTTTTTT
CASSLAGQGSEKLFF
>TRBV2|TRBJ2-7|.|.
TGTGCCAGCGGTTTACTCTACGAGCAGTACTTC
CASGLLYEQYF
>TRBV3-1/TRBV3-2|TRBJ1-4|TRBD1|.
TGTGCCAGCAGGAGACAGGGGGTAGATGAAAAACTGTTTTTT
CASRRQGVDEKLFF
>TRBV5-1|TRBJ2-7|TRBD1|.
TGCGCCAGCAGCCCCCGGGACAGGGCCCCCTACGAGCAGTACTTC
CASSPRDRAPYEQYF
>TRBV30|TRBJ1-5|.|.
TGTGCCTGGAGTGGGAGCAACAATCAGCCCCAGCATTTT
CAWSGSNNQPQHF
>TRBV12-3/TRBV12-4|TRBJ1-1|.|.
TGTGCCAGCAGACCTACAGGGTACACTGAAGCTTTCTTT
CASRPTGYTEAFF
>TRBV7-9|TRBJ1-1|TRBD1|few
TGTGCCAGCAGCTTAGGACAGGGGTTTGAAGCTTTCTTT
CASSLGQGFEAFF
>TRBV7-9|TRBJ1-1|TRBD1|.
TGTGCCAGCAGCGTCCAGGGGGCTGAAGCTTTCTTT
CASSVQGAEAFF
>TRBV10-3|TRBJ1-2|.|.
TGTGCCATCAGTGAGACGGGTCAGAGGCTTGATAACTATGGCTACACCTTC
CAISETGQRLDNYGYTF
>TRBV2|TRBJ2-3|.|.
TGTGCCAGCAGTGGCGGAGTGTCATCTACGCAGTATTTT
CASSGGVSSTQYF
>TRBV5-1|TRBJ2-5|TRBD1|.
TGCGCCAGCGGGACAGGGGGAGAGACCCAGTACTTC
CASGTGGETQYF
>TRBV30|TRBJ1-5|TRBD1|.
TGTGCCTGGAGTGTAGTCTGGACAGGGGTTGATAGGCCGCGACCCCAGCATTTT
CAWSVVWTGVDRPRPQHF
>TRBV3-1/TRBV3-2|TRBJ2-1|TRBD1|.
TGTGCCAGTACCCCGGGACAGGGGGCCTACAATGAGCAGTTCTTC
CASTPGQGAYNEQFF
>TRBV10-1|TRBJ2-3|TRBD1|.
TGCGCCAGCACCTCCGGACAGGCAGATACGCAGTATTTT
CASTSGQADTQYF
>TRBV5-4|TRBJ1-6|.|.
TGTGCCAGCAGCTTGTTAATGGGCAATTCACCCCTCCACTTT
CASSLLMGNSPLHF
>TRBV7-8|TRBJ1-2|.|.
TGTGCCAGCAGCTTAGGTCGGGGGGTTTATGGCTACACCTTC
CASSLGRGVYGYTF
>TRBV4-1|TRBJ2-5|TRBD2|once
TGCGCCAGCAGCCAAGTCGGGGGGCAAGAGACCCAGTACTTC
CASSQVGGQETQYF
>TRBV5-4|TRBJ1-3|.|.
TGTGCCAGCGGGGACAAGGCCAACTCTGGAAACACCATATATTTT
CASGDKANSGNTIYF
>TRBV11-3|TRBJ2-2|TRBD2|.
TGTGCCAGCAGCTTAAGCGGGGGGGCAAACACCGGGGAGCTGTTTTTT
CASSLSGGANTGELFF
>TRBV6-5|TRBJ1-2|.|.
TGTGCCAGCAGTACAGAGAACTATGGCTACACCTTC
CASSTENYGYTF
>TRBV10-2|TRBJ1-6|TRBD1|.
TGCGCCAGCAGAGGGGACAGGGGGCGTCTTTATTCTTCACCCCTCCACTTT
CASRGDRGRLYSSPLHF
>TRBV12-5|TRBJ1-1|.|few
TGTGCTAGTGCACAGGTCACTGAAGCTTTCTTT
CASAQVTEAFF
>TRBV18|TRBJ1-5|.|.
TGTGCCAGCTCGCGGGGGCAGGGGCACAATCAGCCCCAGCATTTT
CASSRGQGHNQPQHF